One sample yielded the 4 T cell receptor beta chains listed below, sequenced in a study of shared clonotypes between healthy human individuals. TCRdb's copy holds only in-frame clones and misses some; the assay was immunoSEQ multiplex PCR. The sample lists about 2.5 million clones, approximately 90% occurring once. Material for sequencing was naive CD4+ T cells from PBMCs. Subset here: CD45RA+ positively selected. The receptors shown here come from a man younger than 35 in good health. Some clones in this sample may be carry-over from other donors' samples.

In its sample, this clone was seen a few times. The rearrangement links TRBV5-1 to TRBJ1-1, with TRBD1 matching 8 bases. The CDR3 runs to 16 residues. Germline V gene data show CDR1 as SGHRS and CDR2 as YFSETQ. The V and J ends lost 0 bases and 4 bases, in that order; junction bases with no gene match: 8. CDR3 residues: CASSLALGRGLTEAFF. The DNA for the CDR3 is TGCGCCAGCAGCTTGGCCTTGGGCAGGGGGCTCACTGAAGCTTTCTTT.

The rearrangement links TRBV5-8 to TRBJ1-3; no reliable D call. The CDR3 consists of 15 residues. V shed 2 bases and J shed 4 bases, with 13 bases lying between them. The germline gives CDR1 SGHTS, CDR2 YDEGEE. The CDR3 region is CASSFLRPGGNTIYF. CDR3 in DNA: TGTGCCAGCAGCTTTCTCCGGCCAGGCGGAAACACCATATATTTT.

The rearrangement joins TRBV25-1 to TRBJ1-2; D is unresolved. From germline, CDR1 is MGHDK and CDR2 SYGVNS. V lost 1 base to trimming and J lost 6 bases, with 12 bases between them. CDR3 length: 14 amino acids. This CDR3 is CASSESAQWDGYTF. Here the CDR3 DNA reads TGTGCCAGCAGTGAATCCGCACAATGGGATGGCTACACCTTC.

The CDR3 DNA follows: TGTGCCAGCACCAAAACAGGGGGCTACGAGCAGTACTTC. Translating it yields CASTKTGGYEQYF. The rearrangement uses TRBV6-5 and TRBJ2-7; TRBD1 agrees at 8 bases. This CDR3 spans 13 amino acids. J gave up 3 bases and V 7 bases, and 5 bases lay outside the gene matches. The germline gives CDR1 MNHEY, CDR2 SVGAGI.